This T cell receptor (beta chain) emerged from a study of neurological immune-mediated disorders. A single record per CDR3 protein comes from TCRdb applying MiXCR to the 5' RACE reads. The data contain around 41,000 distinct CDR3 sequences, approximately 15% of them seen just once; the ten biggest clones take up 3% to 4.5%. Study findings and constraints: No expanded-clone CDR3 amino acid sequence recurred across subjects, suggesting private TCR-beta repertoires.

This clonotype occurred many times. Its antigen remains unknown. This CDR3 comprises 15 residues. Germline V CDR1 and CDR2: SGDLS, YYNGEE. The junction had 6 bases not matched to a gene; V was cut back by 4 bases and J by 0 bases. The sorted libraries involved the use of under 1.1 million CD4+ or CD8+ T cells. The chain couples TRBV9 to TRBJ1-2, with TRBD1 matching 7 bases. This TCR was recovered from a woman aged 55-69 years with HTLV-1-associated myelopathy (HAM/TSP). Sequences were obtained from CD4+ T cells from blood. CDR3 in amino acids: CASSSRQGPNYGYTF. CDR3 nucleotides: TGTGCCAGCAGCTCGCGACAGGGTCCTAACTATGGCTACACCTTC.